Following are 6 T cell receptor beta chains from one sample sequenced in a study of blood T cell repertoires in COVID-19. Assay used: immunoSEQ multiplex PCR; TCRdb lists only in-frame clones, some missing. This table holds fewer than 300,000 clones, 82% found once. Sequences were obtained from peripheral blood. These receptors came from a woman younger than 30 with acute or convalescent COVID-19.

The chain is built from TRBV27 and TRBJ2-1; 7 bases align to TRBD1. With V trimmed by 3 bases and J by 4 bases, 3 bases remained unmatched. Germline assignment: CDR1 MNHEY and CDR2 SMNVEV (reference sequence). This CDR3 contains 14 residues. CDR3 region: CASSFGTVYNEQFF. In DNA form, the CDR3 reads TGTGCCAGCAGTTTTGGGACAGTATACAATGAGCAGTTCTTC.

The chain employs TRBV28 and TRBJ2-7; the D gene is possibly TRBD2 (5 bases). Between the trimmed V and J ends, which lost 5 bases and 5 bases, there was a span of 25 bases. The CDR3 is 17 residues long. The V gene's germline CDR1 is MDHEN and CDR2 SYDVKM. CDR3 DNA: TGTGCCAGCAGTCCCCGGGATAGCGCTCCATGGACCGACGAGCAGTACTTC. Translated: CASSPRDSAPWTDEQYF.

The chain uses TRBV19 and TRBJ1-5; D is uncertain. Trimming removed 2 bases at V and 1 base at J, with 12 bases between. CDR3 length: 16 residues. Germline CDR1 is LNHDA and CDR2 is SQIVND (reference sequence). This CDR3 reads CASSIRGIVSNQPQHF. The CDR3 nucleotides read TGTGCCAGTAGTATACGAGGGATTGTGAGCAATCAGCCCCAGCATTTT. Supplemented by reference TRBV19 and TRBJ1-5, the full variable domain reads DGGITQSPKYLFRKEGQNVTLSCEQNLNHDAMYWYRQDPGQGLRLIYYSQIVNDFQKGDIAEGYSVSREKKESFPLTVTSAQKNPTAFYLCASSIRGIVSNQPQHFGDGTRLSIL.

The chain is built from TRBV2 and TRBJ1-5; 9 positions agree with TRBD1. Germline-derived CDR1 and CDR2 are SNHLY and FYNNEI. The CDR3 covers 15 residues. Trimming removed 6 bases from V and 6 bases from J; junction bases left unmatched: 9. CDR3 sequence: CASSPQGAGSQPQHF. The CDR3 DNA reads as TGTGCCAGCAGCCCACAGGGGGCGGGTAGTCAGCCCCAGCATTTT.

This sequence joins TRBV19 and TRBJ1-5, with TRBD1 identical over 7 bases. This CDR3 is 12 amino acids long. V shed 6 bases, J shed 7 bases, and the junction held 3 bases outside the gene matches. The germline gives CDR1 LNHDA, CDR2 SQIVND (reference sequence). The chain's CDR3 is CASRQGRQPQHF. As DNA, the CDR3 is TGTGCCAGTAGACAGGGGAGACAGCCCCAGCATTTT.

The chain carries TRBV19 and TRBJ2-7; D may be TRBD2 (5 bases). Germline lookup yields CDR1 LNHDA and CDR2 SQIVND (reference sequence). V was shortened by 5 bases and J by 3 bases, with 14 bases between the two germline ends. The CDR3 loop spans 14 amino acids. The CDR3 region is CASSPSPDYYEQYF. DNA of the CDR3: TGTGCCAGTAGTCCCTCCCCAGACTACTACGAGCAGTACTTC.